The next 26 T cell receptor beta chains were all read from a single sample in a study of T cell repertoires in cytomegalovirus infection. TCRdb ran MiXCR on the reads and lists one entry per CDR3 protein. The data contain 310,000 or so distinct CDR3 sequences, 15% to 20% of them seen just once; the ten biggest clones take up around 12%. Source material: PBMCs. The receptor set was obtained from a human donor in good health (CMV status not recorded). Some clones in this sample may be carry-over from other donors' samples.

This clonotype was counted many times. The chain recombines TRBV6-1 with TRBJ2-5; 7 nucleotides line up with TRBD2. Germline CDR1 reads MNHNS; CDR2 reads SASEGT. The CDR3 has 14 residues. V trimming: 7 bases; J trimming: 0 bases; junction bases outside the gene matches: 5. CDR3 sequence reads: CASIVAGNQETQYF. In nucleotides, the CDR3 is TGTGCCAGCATTGTAGCGGGCAACCAAGAGACCCAGTACTTC.

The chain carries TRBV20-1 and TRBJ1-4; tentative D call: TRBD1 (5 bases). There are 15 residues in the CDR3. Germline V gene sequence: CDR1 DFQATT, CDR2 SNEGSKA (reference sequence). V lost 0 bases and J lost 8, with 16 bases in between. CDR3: CSARDTAAPGEKLFF. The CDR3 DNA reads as TGCAGTGCTAGAGATACGGCCGCCCCAGGGGAAAAACTGTTTTTT.

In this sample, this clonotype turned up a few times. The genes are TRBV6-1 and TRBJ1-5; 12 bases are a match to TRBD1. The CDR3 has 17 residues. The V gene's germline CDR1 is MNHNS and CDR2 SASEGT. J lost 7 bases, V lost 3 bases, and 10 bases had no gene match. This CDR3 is CASSDPTGQGARQPQHF. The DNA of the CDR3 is TGTGCCAGCAGTGATCCGACGGGACAGGGGGCGCGGCAGCCCCAGCATTTT.

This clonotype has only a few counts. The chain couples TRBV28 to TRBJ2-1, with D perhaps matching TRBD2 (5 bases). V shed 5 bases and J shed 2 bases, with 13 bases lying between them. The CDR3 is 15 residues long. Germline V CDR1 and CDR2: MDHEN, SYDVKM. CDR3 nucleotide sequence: TGTGCCAGCAGTCCCCTCCGGGGTCCCTACAATGAGCAGTTCTTC. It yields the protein CASSPLRGPYNEQFF.

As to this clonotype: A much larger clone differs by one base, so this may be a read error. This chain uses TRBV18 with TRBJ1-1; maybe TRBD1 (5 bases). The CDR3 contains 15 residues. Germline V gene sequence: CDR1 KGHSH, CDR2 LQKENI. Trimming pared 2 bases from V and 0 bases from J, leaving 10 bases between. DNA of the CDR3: TGTGCCAGCTCACCAACTGTAGGGGTGAACACTGAAGCTTTCTTT. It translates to CASSPTVGVNTEAFF.

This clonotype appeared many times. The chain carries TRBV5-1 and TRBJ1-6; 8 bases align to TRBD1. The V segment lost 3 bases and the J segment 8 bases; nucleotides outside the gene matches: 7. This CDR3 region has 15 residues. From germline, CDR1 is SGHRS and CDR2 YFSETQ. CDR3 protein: CASSSGGQGYSPLHF. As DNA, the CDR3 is TGCGCCAGCAGCTCGGGCGGACAGGGATATTCACCCCTCCACTTT.

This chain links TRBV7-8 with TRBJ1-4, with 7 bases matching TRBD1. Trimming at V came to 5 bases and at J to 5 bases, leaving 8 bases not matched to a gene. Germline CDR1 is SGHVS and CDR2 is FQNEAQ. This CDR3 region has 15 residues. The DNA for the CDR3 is TGTGCCAGCAGCCCCGGACAGGCGGCAAATGAAAAACTGTTTTTT. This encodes CASSPGQAANEKLFF.

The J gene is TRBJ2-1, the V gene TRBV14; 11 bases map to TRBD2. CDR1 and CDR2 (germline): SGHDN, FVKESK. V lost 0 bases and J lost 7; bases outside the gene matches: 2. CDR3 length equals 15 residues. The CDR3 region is CASSQDRLAGNEQFF. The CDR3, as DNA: TGTGCCAGCAGCCAAGATCGACTAGCGGGGAATGAGCAGTTCTTC.

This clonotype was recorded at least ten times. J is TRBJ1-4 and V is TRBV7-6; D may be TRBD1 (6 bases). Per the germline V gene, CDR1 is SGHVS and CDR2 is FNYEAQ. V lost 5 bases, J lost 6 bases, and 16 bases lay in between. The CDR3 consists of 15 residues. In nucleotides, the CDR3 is TGTGCCAGCAGCCGGGTGGGGGGCCGTGATGAAAAACTGTTTTTT. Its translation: CASSRVGGRDEKLFF.

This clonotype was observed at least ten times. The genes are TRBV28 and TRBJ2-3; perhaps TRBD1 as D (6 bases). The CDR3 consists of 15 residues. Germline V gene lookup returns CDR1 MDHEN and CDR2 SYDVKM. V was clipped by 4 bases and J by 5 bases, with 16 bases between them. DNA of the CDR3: TGTGCCAGCAGTTCGCGGGCAGGGGAAGGAGATACGCAGTATTTT. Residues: CASSSRAGEGDTQYF.

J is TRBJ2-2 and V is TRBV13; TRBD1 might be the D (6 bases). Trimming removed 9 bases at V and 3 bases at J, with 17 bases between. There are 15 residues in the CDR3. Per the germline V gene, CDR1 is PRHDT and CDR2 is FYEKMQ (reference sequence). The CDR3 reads CASIQGNRYTGELFF. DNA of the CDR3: TGTGCCAGTATACAGGGAAACCGATACACCGGGGAGCTGTTTTTT.

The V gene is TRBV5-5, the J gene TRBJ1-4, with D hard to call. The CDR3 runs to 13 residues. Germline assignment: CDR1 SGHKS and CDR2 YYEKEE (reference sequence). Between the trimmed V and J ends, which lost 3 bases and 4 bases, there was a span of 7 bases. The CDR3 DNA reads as TGTGCCAGCAGCTGGGAGTTTAATGAAAAACTGTTTTTT. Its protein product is CASSWEFNEKLFF.

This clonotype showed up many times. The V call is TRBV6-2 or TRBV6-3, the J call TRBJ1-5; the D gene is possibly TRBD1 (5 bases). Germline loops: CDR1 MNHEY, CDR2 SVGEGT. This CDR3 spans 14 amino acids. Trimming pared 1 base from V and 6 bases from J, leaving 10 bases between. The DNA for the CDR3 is TGTGCCAGCAGTTACTGGCTTCAGGGTCAGCCCCAGCATTTT. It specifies CASSYWLQGQPQHF.

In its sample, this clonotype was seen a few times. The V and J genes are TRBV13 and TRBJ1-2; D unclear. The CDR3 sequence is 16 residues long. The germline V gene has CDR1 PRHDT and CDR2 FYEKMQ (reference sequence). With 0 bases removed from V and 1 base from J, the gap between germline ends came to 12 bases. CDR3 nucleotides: TGTGCCAGCAGCTTAGGATTAGGGAGATTTAACTATGGCTACACCTTC. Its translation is CASSLGLGRFNYGYTF.

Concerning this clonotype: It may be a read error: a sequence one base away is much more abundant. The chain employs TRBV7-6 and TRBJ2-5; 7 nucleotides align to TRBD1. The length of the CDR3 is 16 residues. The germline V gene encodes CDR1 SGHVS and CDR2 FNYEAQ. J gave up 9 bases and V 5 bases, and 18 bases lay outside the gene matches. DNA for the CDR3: TGTGCCAGCAGCATTCCGACAGGGCGGTCAACCGGCGCCCAGTACTTC. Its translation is CASSIPTGRSTGAQYF.

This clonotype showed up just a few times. The CDR3 coding sequence is TGTGCCAGCAGCGTAGCCAGCGGGGGAGTGTATGAGCAGTTCTTC. Amino acids: CASSVASGGVYEQFF. The rearrangement joins TRBV9 to TRBJ2-1, with 8 bases that match TRBD2. From germline, CDR1 is SGDLS and CDR2 YYNGEE. Trimming at V came to 0 bases and at J to 8 bases, leaving 7 bases not matched to a gene. The CDR3 runs to 15 residues. The whole variable domain, remainder taken from reference TRBV9 and TRBJ2-1, is DSGVTQTPKHLITATGQRVTLRCSPRSGDLSVYWYQQSLDQGLQFLIQYYNGEERAKGNILERFSAQQFPDLHSELNLSSLELGDSALYFCASSVASGGVYEQFFGPGTRLTVL.

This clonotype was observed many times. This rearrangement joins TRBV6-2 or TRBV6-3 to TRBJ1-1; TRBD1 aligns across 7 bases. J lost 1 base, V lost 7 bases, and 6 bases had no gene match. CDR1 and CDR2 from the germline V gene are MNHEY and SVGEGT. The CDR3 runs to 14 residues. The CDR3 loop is CASTPGTANTEAFF. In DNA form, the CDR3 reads TGTGCCAGCACCCCCGGGACAGCGAACACTGAAGCTTTCTTT.

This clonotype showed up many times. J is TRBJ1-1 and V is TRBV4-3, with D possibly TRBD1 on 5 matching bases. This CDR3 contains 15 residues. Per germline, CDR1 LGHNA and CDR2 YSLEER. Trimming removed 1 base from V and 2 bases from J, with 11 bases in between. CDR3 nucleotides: TGCGCCAGCAGCCAAGGAGGGGTTGCTAACACTGAAGCTTTCTTT. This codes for CASSQGGVANTEAFF.

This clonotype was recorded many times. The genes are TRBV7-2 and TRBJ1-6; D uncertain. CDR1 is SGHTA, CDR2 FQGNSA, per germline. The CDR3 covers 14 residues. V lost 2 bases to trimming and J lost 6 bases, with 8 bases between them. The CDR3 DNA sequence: TGTGCCAGCAGCTTAATGGGGATTAATTCACCCCTCCACTTT. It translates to CASSLMGINSPLHF.

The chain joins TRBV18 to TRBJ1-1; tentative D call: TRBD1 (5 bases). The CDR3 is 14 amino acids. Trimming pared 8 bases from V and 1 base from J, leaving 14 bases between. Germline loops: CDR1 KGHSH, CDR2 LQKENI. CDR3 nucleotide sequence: TGTGCCAGCGCATTACAGGATTCGAACACTGAAGCTTTCTTT. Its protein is CASALQDSNTEAFF.

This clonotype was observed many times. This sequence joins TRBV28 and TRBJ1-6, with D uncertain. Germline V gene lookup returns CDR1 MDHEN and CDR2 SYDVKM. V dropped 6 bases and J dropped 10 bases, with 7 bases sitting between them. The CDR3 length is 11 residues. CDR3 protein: CASSSISPLHF. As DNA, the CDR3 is TGTGCCAGCAGCTCAATATCACCCCTCCACTTT.

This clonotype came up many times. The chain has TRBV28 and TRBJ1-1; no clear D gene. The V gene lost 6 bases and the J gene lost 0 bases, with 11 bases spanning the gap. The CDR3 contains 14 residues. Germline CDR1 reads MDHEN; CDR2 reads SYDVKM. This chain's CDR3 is CASRPPGMNTEAFF. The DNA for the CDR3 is TGTGCCAGCAGACCCCCAGGTATGAACACTGAAGCTTTCTTT.

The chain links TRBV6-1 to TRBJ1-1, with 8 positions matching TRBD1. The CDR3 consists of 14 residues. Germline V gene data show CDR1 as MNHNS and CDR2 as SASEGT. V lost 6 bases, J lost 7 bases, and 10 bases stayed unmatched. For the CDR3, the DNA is TGTGCCAGCAGACAAACAGGGGGGGCTAATGAAGCTTTCTTT. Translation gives CASRQTGGANEAFF.

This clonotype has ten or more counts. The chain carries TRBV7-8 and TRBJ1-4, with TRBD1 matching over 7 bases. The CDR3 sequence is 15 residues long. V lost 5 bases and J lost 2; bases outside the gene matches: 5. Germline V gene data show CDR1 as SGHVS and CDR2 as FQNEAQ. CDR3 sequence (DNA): TGTGCCAGCAGCCGACGACAGGGTACTAATGAAAAACTGTTTTTT. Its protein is CASSRRQGTNEKLFF. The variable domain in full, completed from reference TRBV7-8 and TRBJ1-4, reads GAGVSQSPRYKVAKRGQDVALRCDPISGHVSLFWYQQALGQGPEFLTYFQNEAQLDKSGLPSDRFFAERPEGSVSTLKIQRTQQEDSAVYLCASSRRQGTNEKLFFGSGTQLSVL.

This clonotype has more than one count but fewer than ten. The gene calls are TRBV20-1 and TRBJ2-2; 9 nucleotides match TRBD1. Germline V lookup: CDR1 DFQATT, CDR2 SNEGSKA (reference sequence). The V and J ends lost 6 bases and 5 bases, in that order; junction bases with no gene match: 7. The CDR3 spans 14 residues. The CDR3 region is CSARPGTGTGELFF. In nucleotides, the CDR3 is TGCAGTGCACGTCCCGGGACAGGGACCGGGGAGCTGTTTTTT.

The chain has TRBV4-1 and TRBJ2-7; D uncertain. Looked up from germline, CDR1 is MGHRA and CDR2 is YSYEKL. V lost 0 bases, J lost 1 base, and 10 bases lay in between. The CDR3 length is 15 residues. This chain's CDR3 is CASSQEFKVSYEQYF. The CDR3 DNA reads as TGCGCCAGCAGCCAAGAGTTCAAGGTGTCCTACGAGCAGTACTTC.